This TCR beta chain came from a study of metastatic and nonmetastatic thyroid tumors (TCRdb year 2020). In the study overall: Repertoires from peripheral blood and from tumor or nodule tissue samples of malignant and benign thyroid patients were compared. Broader findings and caveats from the paper: In both blood and tumor samples, malignant tumors were reported to have significantly higher TCR beta diversity than benign nodules.

Before undergoing thyroid surgery, none of the patients had been given any kind of treatment. Using T-cell receptor beta sequencing, the researchers looked back retrospectively at clinical samples from patients, gathered between about 2011 and 2018. Library creation used PCR. The sequencing machine was an Illumina HiSeq 4000. High-throughput sequencing was used to profile the TCR beta-chain CDR3 region of each patient. From the authors' description of their analysis: The researchers built a classifier to tell apart papillary thyroid cancer patients with distant metastasis, based on CDR3 differences among clinicopathological groups. The Shannon index was used to measure repertoire diversity, and the Morisita-Horn index was used to measure how similar tumor and blood repertoires were. TCRdb itself trimmed the public reads at Q25 with fastp, ran MiXCR and retained productive beta chains. TCRdb, rather than the study authors, made the V and J calls. The sample data list about 93,000 clones, and around 7.8% of these were observed just once. Jointly, the top ten make up 8.8% of the sample.

This clone showed up many times. It has no known antigen specificity. Nothing much larger sits one base from this clone, and base qualities are not available. Trimming at the junction amounts to 4 bases on V and 4 bases on J, and the germline ends lie 10 bases apart. Taken from the germline V gene (reference sequence), the CDR1 and CDR2 loops are LNHNV and YYDKDF. Including the terminal cysteine and phenylalanine, the CDR3 comprises 14 residues. Solely the CDR3 DNA is kept, with 42 bases framed from the first base. This sequence uses TRBV15 and TRBJ2-2; possibly the D gene is TRBD1, per 6 matching bases. Sequenced input: blood. This clonotype originated in a female donor with papillary thyroid cancer or a benign thyroid nodule (not recorded which). Some clones in this sample may be carry-over from other donors' samples. The CDR3 region reads CATSTDRITGELFF. The nucleotide sequence reads as follows: TGTGCCACCAGCACAGACAGGATCACCGGGGAGCTGTTTTTT.